This TCR beta chain stems from a study of somatic mutations in cytotoxic T cells in rheumatoid arthritis. Background on the study: Including V beta1+ cells that were sequenced for TCRB, some T-cell populations stained with V beta antibodies were flow-sorted at nearly 100% purity.

Data came from immunoSEQ multiplex PCR; TCRdb stores just in-frame clones and leaves some out. The table lists around 12,000 clones, over 70% of them singletons. Isolation of CD4+ and CD8+ cells used positive magnetic bead selection, with purity checked by flow cytometry. Losses at the gene ends were 4 bases for V and 0 bases for J; bases not matched to a gene: 3. CDR3 length: 16 residues. CDR1 SGDLS and CDR2 YYNGEE come from the germline V gene. The chain uses TRBV9 and TRBJ2-1, with 11 positions matching TRBD2. Sequencing input: CD8+ T cells sorted from blood. The TCR comes from a man between 50 and 59 years old in good health. DNA of the CDR3: TGTGCCAGCAGCCCCCTAGCGGGAGGCTCCTACAATGAGCAGTTCTTC. This translates into CASSPLAGGSYNEQFF.